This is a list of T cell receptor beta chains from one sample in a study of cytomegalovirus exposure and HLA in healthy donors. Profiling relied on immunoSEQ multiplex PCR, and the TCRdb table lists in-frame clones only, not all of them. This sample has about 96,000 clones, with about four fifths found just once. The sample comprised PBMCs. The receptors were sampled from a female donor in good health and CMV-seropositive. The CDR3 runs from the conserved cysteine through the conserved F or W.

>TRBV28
CASSRRTSGEETQYF
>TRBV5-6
CASSPASGGSYEQYF
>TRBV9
CASSPQGHGSPLHF
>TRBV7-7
CASSSRGGPYNEQFF
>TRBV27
CASSPPGHLRDEQYF
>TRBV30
CAWSVGVLGEKLFF
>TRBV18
CASSGDAGRGPQHF
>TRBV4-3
CASSQDVGQGTREQYF
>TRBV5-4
CASSRGLAGVPETQYF
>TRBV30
CALQLLGGPETQYF
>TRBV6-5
CASSYSWTSATGELFF
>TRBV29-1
CSVAHSTYEQYF
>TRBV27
CASSFFSGDTEAFF
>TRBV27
CASSRGGKGEQFF
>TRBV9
CASSVSINQPQHF
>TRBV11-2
CASSSRLASNEQFF
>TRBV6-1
CASSEARYEAFF
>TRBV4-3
CASSQDGGRGSPNYGYTF
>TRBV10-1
CASSEYGTSGRPEQYF
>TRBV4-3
CASSQQVLQRGRSYEQYF
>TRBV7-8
CASSLATGMNTEAFF
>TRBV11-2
CASSLTGGVYGYTF
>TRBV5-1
CASSLGTGGNTIYF
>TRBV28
CASSFVRGGNTIYF
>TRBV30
CAWSVRVAGANVLTF
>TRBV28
CASSLWRQGDGYTF
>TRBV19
CASSTHRVYGYTF
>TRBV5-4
CASSRLADSDTQYF
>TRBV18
CASSPPRDTEAFF
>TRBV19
CASSIDREGDTQYF
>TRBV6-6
CASSLRGDLPLHF
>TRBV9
CASSVAPEETQYF
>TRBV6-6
CASSPARAHNEQFF
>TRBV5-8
CASSLVWTSGIGSYNEQFF
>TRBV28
CASRTNRGRGPHNEQFF
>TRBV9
CASSVRGTDTQYF
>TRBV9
CASSTPNGGQGDGGYGYTF
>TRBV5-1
CASSLEFGRDNTEAFF
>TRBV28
CASSSAGLAGASTDTQYF
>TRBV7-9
CASSLGTADTEAFF
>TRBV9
CASSVQTSGEKLFF